This entry is about one TCR beta chain. These data come from a study of blood T cell repertoires in COVID-19. The ends were cut back, 7 bases at V and 8 bases at J, with 18 bases in the middle. In germline, CDR1 is MNHEY, CDR2 SVGAGI. This CDR3 is 14 amino acids long. The data were produced by immunoSEQ multiplex PCR, yet TCRdb's version contains in-frame clones alone and is incomplete. The repertoire holds 300,000 to 400,000 clones, with roughly 89% as singletons. The source is a man younger than 40 with COVID-19, enrolled during active disease. The sample was peripheral blood. The chain joins TRBV6-5 to TRBJ2-4; tentatively, D is TRBD2 (5 bases). In DNA form, the CDR3 reads TGTGCCAGCACTCCCACCCCGGGGATGGACATTCAGTACTTC. Encoded protein: CASTPTPGMDIQYF.